This is a list of T cell receptor beta chains from one sample in a study of T cell responses to AZD1222 COVID-19 vaccine. TCRdb's copy holds only in-frame clones and misses some; the assay was immunoSEQ multiplex PCR. The sample lists tens of thousands of clones; 70% to 90% were seen once. Material: peripheral blood, obtained on day 0 of AZD1222 vaccination. The receptors were sampled from an adult in good health. Each CDR3 is given with its conserved first and last residue. The D gene is left open where the match is weak. Expanded clones get a size class; other rows say once, few or many, or leave the size out.

CDR3 protein,CDR3 DNA,V gene,clone size,D gene,J gene
CASNPGLNTDTQYF,TGTGCCAGCAATCCAGGACTTAACACAGATACGCAGTATTTT,TRBV28,.,.,TRBJ2-3
CASSYSTGQGISPLHF,TGTGCCAGCAGTTACTCGACGGGGCAGGGTATTTCACCCCTCCACTTT,TRBV6-5,.,.,TRBJ1-6
CASSFTSGFQETQYF,TGTGCCAGCAGCTTTACTAGCGGTTTCCAAGAGACCCAGTACTTC,TRBV7-2,.,TRBD2,TRBJ2-5
CASSPVWGQGTGNGYTF,TGTGCCAGCAGCCCAGTTTGGGGACAGGGGACCGGGAATGGCTACACCTTC,TRBV3-1/TRBV3-2,.,TRBD1,TRBJ1-2
CASSLGRDTQYF,TGTGCCAGCAGCTTAGGACGAGATACGCAGTATTTT,TRBV13,.,.,TRBJ2-3
CASRDRDYGYTF,TGTGCCAGCAGGGACAGGGACTATGGCTACACCTTC,TRBV2,.,TRBD1,TRBJ1-2
CAWRGPQSSYEQYF,TGTGCCTGGAGGGGGCCCCAAAGCTCCTACGAGCAGTACTTC,TRBV30,once,.,TRBJ2-7
CASSIYLGGNQPQHF,TGTGCCAGTAGTATTTATTTGGGGGGCAATCAGCCCCAGCATTTT,TRBV19,.,.,TRBJ1-5
CASSIGGDDYGYTF,TGTGCCAGTAGTATAGGAGGAGACGACTATGGCTACACCTTC,TRBV19,.,.,TRBJ1-2
CSAREGGDNEQFF,TGCAGCGCTCGTGAGGGGGGCGACAATGAGCAGTTCTTC,TRBV29-1,.,.,TRBJ2-1
CASSFSGTDPNEQYF,TGCGCCAGCAGCTTTTCCGGGACAGATCCTAACGAGCAGTACTTC,TRBV5-1,.,TRBD1,TRBJ2-7
CASRGQGLAGGETQYF,TGTGCCAGCAGGGGACAAGGACTAGCGGGAGGAGAGACCCAGTACTTC,TRBV9,.,TRBD2,TRBJ2-5
CASSLTSSYGYTF,TGTGCCAGCAGTTTGACCAGTTCCTATGGCTACACCTTC,TRBV27,.,.,TRBJ1-2
CASGAGSSLNTEAFF,TGTGCCAGCGGTGCAGGTAGTTCCCTGAACACTGAAGCTTTCTTT,TRBV28,.,.,TRBJ1-1
CASSLYGGNYGYTF,TGTGCCAGCAGTTTATATGGGGGTAACTATGGCTACACCTTC,TRBV27,.,.,TRBJ1-2
CASSLQGAGAGKAFF,TGTGCCAGCAGTTTACAGGGGGCAGGAGCCGGAAAAGCTTTCTTT,TRBV28,.,TRBD1,TRBJ1-1
CATSDFRAGGNTGELFF,TGTGCCACCAGTGATTTCAGAGCGGGGGGAAACACCGGGGAGCTGTTTTTT,TRBV24-1,.,TRBD2,TRBJ2-2
CASTTSPSSRSLLRPQHF,TGTGCCAGCACTACATCCCCCTCTTCCAGGAGCCTACTTCGCCCCCAGCATTTT,TRBV2,.,.,TRBJ1-5
CASRGGGVEQFF,TGTGCCAGCAGGGGTGGGGGCGTTGAGCAGTTCTTC,TRBV11-2,.,.,TRBJ2-1
CASTGLHEQYF,TGTGCCAGCACGGGACTCCACGAGCAGTACTTC,TRBV6-5,.,.,TRBJ2-7
CASSQGTAAYEQYF,TGTGCCAGCAGCCAGGGGACGGCGGCCTACGAGCAGTACTTC,TRBV3-1/TRBV3-2,.,.,TRBJ2-7
CASSPWTETYGYTF,TGTGCCAGCAGCCCCTGGACAGAGACCTATGGCTACACCTTC,TRBV5-4,.,.,TRBJ1-2
CASSLANIRGTSYEQYF,TGTGCCAGCAGCTTAGCGAACATAAGGGGGACCTCCTACGAGCAGTACTTC,TRBV7-6,.,.,TRBJ2-7
CASSLVTGGKYNEQFF,TGTGCCAGCAGCTTAGTAACAGGGGGAAAGTACAATGAGCAGTTCTTC,TRBV5-4,once,TRBD1,TRBJ2-1
CSVEVSWESSYEQYF,TGCAGCGTTGAGGTCTCGTGGGAGAGCTCCTACGAGCAGTACTTC,TRBV29-1,once,.,TRBJ2-7
CASSLQGADSPLHF,TGTGCCAGCAGCTTACAGGGGGCAGATTCACCCCTCCACTTT,TRBV7-9,.,TRBD1,TRBJ1-6
CASSFGRTLYNSPLHF,TGTGCCAGCAGCTTCGGCCGCACATTATATAATTCACCCCTCCACTTT,TRBV5-6,.,.,TRBJ1-6
CASSDWSLNSPLHF,TGTGCCAGCAGTGATTGGAGCCTCAATTCACCCCTCCACTTT,TRBV6-1,.,.,TRBJ1-6
CASSFWSTYEQYF,TGTGCCAGCAGTTTTTGGTCAACCTACGAGCAGTACTTC,TRBV12-3/TRBV12-4,.,.,TRBJ2-7
CASRTDRQGGDQETQYF,TGTGCCAGCAGAACAGACCGACAGGGGGGGGACCAAGAGACCCAGTACTTC,TRBV28,.,TRBD1,TRBJ2-5
CASSYWSSPLHF,TGTGCCAGCAGCTATTGGAGTTCACCCCTCCACTTT,TRBV5-6,.,.,TRBJ1-6
CSSYSGTEAFF,TGCAGCTCATATTCGGGCACTGAAGCTTTCTTT,TRBV29-1,.,.,TRBJ1-1
CASSLHTDNQPQHF,TGTGCCAGCTCACTCCACACCGACAATCAGCCCCAGCATTTT,TRBV18,.,.,TRBJ1-5
CASSLYRGLSNIQYF,TGTGCCAGCAGCTTGTACAGGGGGCTGTCAAACATTCAGTACTTC,TRBV7-2,.,TRBD1,TRBJ2-4
CASNLRGNAGELFF,TGTGCCAGCAACCTGCGGGGGAATGCCGGGGAGCTGTTTTTT,TRBV5-5,once,TRBD2,TRBJ2-2
CASSYTGPRVPHEQYF,TGTGCCAGCAGTTACACCGGGCCCCGGGTCCCCCACGAGCAGTACTTC,TRBV6-5,.,.,TRBJ2-7
CASSIGQGSSYEQYF,TGTGCCAGTAGTATAGGACAGGGGTCCTCCTACGAGCAGTACTTC,TRBV19,.,TRBD1,TRBJ2-7
CANLWGWDTGELFF,TGTGCCAATTTGTGGGGGTGGGACACCGGGGAGCTGTTTTTT,TRBV19,.,.,TRBJ2-2
CASSFAGGVYGYTF,TGTGCCAGCAGCTTTGCAGGGGGCGTCTATGGCTACACCTTC,TRBV7-2,.,TRBD1,TRBJ1-2
CASSALAGTRGYTF,TGTGCCAGCAGCGCCCTAGCCGGGACTCGTGGCTACACCTTC,TRBV9,.,.,TRBJ1-2
CASRPSGRGSYEQYF,TGCGCCAGCAGACCCTCGGGGAGGGGAAGCTACGAGCAGTACTTC,TRBV4-1,.,TRBD2,TRBJ2-7
CASSVGQGNYGYTF,TGTGCCAGCAGCGTAGGACAGGGGAACTATGGCTACACCTTC,TRBV7-9,.,TRBD1,TRBJ1-2
CASSGTSGSTDTQYF,TGCGCCAGCAGCGGGACTAGCGGGAGCACAGATACGCAGTATTTT,TRBV5-1,.,TRBD2,TRBJ2-3
CASSIGQGFSYNEQFF,TGTGCCAGTAGTATAGGTCAAGGGTTCTCCTACAATGAGCAGTTCTTC,TRBV19,.,.,TRBJ2-1
CASSQYSNQPQHF,TGTGCCAGCAGTCAATATAGCAATCAGCCCCAGCATTTT,TRBV2,few,.,TRBJ1-5
CAWDDSFNQPQHF,TGTGCCTGGGATGACAGCTTTAATCAGCCCCAGCATTTT,TRBV30,.,.,TRBJ1-5
CASSGGGPGEQYF,TGTGCCAGCAGCGGAGGAGGACCAGGGGAGCAGTACTTC,TRBV9,few,.,TRBJ2-7